The T cell receptor beta chain under discussion was sequenced for a study of regulatory T cells in long-lasting Graves disease. Study-wide results and caveats: Owing to a sample size that was small, accuracy may have been reduced.

Germline V gene sequence: CDR1 LNHDA, CDR2 SQIVND (reference sequence). With 6 bases clipped from V and 2 bases from J, the junction kept 15 bases outside the gene matches. The CDR3 sequence is 18 residues long. Sample time point: newly diagnosed GD, antithyroid drugs for less than 3 months. Construction of the TCR library relied on RNA isolated from PBMCs. Each patient gave Nine milliliters of EDTA-anticoagulated peripheral blood. Building of the TCR beta libraries involved iRepertoire HTBI primers and Arm-PCR of CDR3 regions. TCRdb reanalysed the multiplex PCR reads using MiXCR and keeps one entry per CDR3 protein. The table records about 460,000 distinct CDR3 sequences, less than 15% of them present only once. This clonotype was seen only a few times. Its antigen is still unknown. Separately, the same data were catalogued under a study of T cells in Graves' hyperthyroidism and ophthalmopathy. That work contributes: Lactation, pregnancy, other autoimmune disease or uncontrolled infection excluded patients.

V gene TRBV19 combines with J gene TRBJ2-7; 11 bases are a match to TRBD2. The source material was peripheral blood mononuclear cells (PBMCs), sampled at new diagnosis, from a patient treated with antithyroid drugs. This receptor was taken from a woman aged 45-60 years with Graves disease. CDR3 region: CASRDRGPGTSGAYEQYF. In nucleotides, the CDR3 is TGTGCCAGTAGAGACAGGGGCCCCGGGACTAGCGGAGCCTACGAGCAGTACTTC.